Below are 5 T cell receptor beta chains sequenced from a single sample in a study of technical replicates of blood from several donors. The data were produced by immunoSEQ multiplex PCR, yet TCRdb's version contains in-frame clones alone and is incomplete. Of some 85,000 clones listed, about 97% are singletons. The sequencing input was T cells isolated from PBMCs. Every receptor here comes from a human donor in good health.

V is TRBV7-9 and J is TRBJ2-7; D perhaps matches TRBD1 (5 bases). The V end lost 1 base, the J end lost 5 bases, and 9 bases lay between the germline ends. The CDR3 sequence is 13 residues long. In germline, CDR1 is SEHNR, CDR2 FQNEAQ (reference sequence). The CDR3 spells CASSLGVGDEQYF. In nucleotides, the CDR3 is TGTGCCAGCAGCTTAGGGGTAGGGGACGAGCAGTACTTC.

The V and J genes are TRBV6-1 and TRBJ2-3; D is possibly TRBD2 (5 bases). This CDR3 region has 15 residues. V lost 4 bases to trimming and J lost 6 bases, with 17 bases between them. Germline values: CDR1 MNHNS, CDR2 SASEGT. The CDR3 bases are TGTGCCAGCAGTGCCCCTTCGGGGTACTTGGATACGCAGTATTTT. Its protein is CASSAPSGYLDTQYF.

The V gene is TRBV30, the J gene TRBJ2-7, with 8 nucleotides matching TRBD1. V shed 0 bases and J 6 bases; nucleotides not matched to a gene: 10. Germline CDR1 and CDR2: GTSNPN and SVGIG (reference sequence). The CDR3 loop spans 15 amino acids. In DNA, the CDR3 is TGTGCCTGGAGTGTACTCACAGGGGGTCCGAGCGAGCAGTACTTC. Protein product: CAWSVLTGGPSEQYF.

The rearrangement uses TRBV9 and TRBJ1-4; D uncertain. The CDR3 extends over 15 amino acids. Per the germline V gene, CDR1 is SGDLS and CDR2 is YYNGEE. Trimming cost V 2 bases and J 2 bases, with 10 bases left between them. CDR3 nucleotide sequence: TGTGCCAGCAGCGTTGGAGGGCTCACTAATGAAAAACTGTTTTTT. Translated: CASSVGGLTNEKLFF.

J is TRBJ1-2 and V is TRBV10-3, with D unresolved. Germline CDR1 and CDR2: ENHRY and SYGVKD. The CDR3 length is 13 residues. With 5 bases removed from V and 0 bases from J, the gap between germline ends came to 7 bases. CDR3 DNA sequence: TGTGCCATCAGTCTGAGAGCTAACTATGGCTACACCTTC. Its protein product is CAISLRANYGYTF.